This is a list of T cell receptor beta chains from one sample in a study of blood T cell repertoires in COVID-19. TCRdb's table, derived via immunoSEQ multiplex PCR, lists solely in-frame clones and lacks some. The repertoire has some 180,000 clones, around 80% of them found once; the top ten carry around 17%. The specimen was PBMCs or T cells enriched from blood (not recorded which). The receptor set was obtained from a woman aged 70-85 years in a cohort exposed to, infected with or recovered from COVID-19 (not recorded which). Each CDR3 is given with its conserved first and last residue. The order of the fields is V gene, D gene, J gene, clone size, CDR3 DNA, CDR3 protein. D genes are given only for firm matches. The size of a clone is reported for some rows only, either as once, few or many, or as a class for expanded clones.

>TRBV4-2|TRBD2|TRBJ2-7|-
TGTGCCAGCAGCCGTAATTCGGCGGGAGGGCCCTACGAGCAGTACTTC
CASSRNSAGGPYEQYF
>TRBV2|-|TRBJ1-5|-
TGTGCCAGCAGCCTCCGACAGGCGCTCAATCAGCCCCAGCATTTT
CASSLRQALNQPQHF
>TRBV12-3/TRBV12-4|TRBD1|TRBJ2-2|-
TGTGCCAGCACGGCGGGACAGGGGAGGGAGCTGTTTTTT
CASTAGQGRELFF
>TRBV5-1|TRBD1|TRBJ2-7|-
TGCGCCAGCAGCCCGGGACAGAGACTCTCCTACGAGCAGTACTTC
CASSPGQRLSYEQYF
>TRBV6-6|-|TRBJ2-3|-
TGTGCCAGCAGTCACCGGAGGCAGGTTCGTCTTGCGGATACGCAGTATTTT
CASSHRRQVRLADTQYF
>TRBV27|TRBD2|TRBJ2-5|few
TGTGCCAGCAGTTTCCGCGACGGGAGGAGAGAGACCCAGTACTTC
CASSFRDGRRETQYF
>TRBV6-5|-|TRBJ1-5|-
TGTGCCAGCAGTTACGGGGGGAGTCAGCCCCAGCATTTT
CASSYGGSQPQHF
>TRBV13|-|TRBJ2-3|-
TGTGCCAGCAGCTTACGTACAGATACGCAGTATTTT
CASSLRTDTQYF
>TRBV5-4|TRBD2|TRBJ2-2|-
TGTGCCAGCAGCCAAGGGACTAGCGGATACACCGGGGAGCTGTTTTTT
CASSQGTSGYTGELFF
>TRBV4-1|TRBD1|TRBJ2-3|few
TGCGCCAGCAGCCTGGGACAGGGTGTCGCAGATACGCAGTATTTT
CASSLGQGVADTQYF
>TRBV2|-|TRBJ2-1|few
TGTGCCAGCAGCGAAAAGACTATTCGGAGAGAGCAGTTCTTC
CASSEKTIRREQFF
>TRBV13|-|TRBJ1-3|-
TGTGCCAGCAGCTTTTGGGGCCCAGGAAACACCATATATTTT
CASSFWGPGNTIYF
>TRBV7-9|TRBD1|TRBJ2-3|-
TGTGCCAGCAGCGCCCAACAGGGGGCAACGCAGTATTTT
CASSAQQGATQYF
>TRBV24-1|-|TRBJ1-5|few
TGTGCCACCAGTCCGCAGGGTTGGAGCAATCAGCCCCAGCATTTT
CATSPQGWSNQPQHF
>TRBV7-9|TRBD1|TRBJ1-5|few
TGTGCCAGCAGCCACGGGACAGACCCTTTGGGCAATCAGCCCCAGCATTTT
CASSHGTDPLGNQPQHF
>TRBV5-1|TRBD1|TRBJ1-2|-
TGCGCCAGCAGCTTGGCGGGACAGGGGAGCGGCTACACCTTC
CASSLAGQGSGYTF
>TRBV9|-|TRBJ2-3|-
TGTGCCAGCAGCGTAGCCCCCTTAGCCAGCGGCACAGATACGCAGTATTTT
CASSVAPLASGTDTQYF
>TRBV7-2|TRBD2|TRBJ2-7|few
TGTGCCAGCAGCCCATACGGGACTAGCGGGAGGGGTCAGTACTTC
CASSPYGTSGRGQYF